These 20 T cell receptor beta chains originate from one sample sequenced in a study of human T cells and chemical hapten exposure. TCRdb itself ran the RACE reads through MiXCR, one entry per CDR3 protein. The sample records 89,000 or so distinct CDR3 sequences, 6.5% to 10% being singletons. Time point meaning: pre-sensitization, week 0. The treatment was: therapeutic diphenylcyclopropenone sensitization with weekly scalp DPC. This specimen was whole blood, taken in connection with sensitization to the hapten diphenylcyclopropenone (DPC). The receptors shown here come from a man aged 35-49 years with alopecia areata. Some clones in this sample may be carry-over from other donors' samples.

This clonotype came up many times. The rearrangement links TRBV25-1 to TRBJ2-1; D perhaps matches TRBD1 (5 bases). Germline values: CDR1 MGHDK, CDR2 SYGVNS. Trimming took off 5 bases at V and 7 bases at J, with 24 bases between the two ends. This CDR3 is 17 amino acids long. The CDR3 sequence: CASSSVGAQASLNEQFF. CDR3 bases: TGTGCCAGCAGTTCTGTTGGGGCACAGGCTTCTCTTAATGAGCAGTTCTTC. The full variable domain, in which reference TRBV25-1 and TRBJ2-1 provide the parts outside the CDR3, is EADIYQTPRYLVIGTGKKITLECSQTMGHDKMYWYQQDPGMELHLIHYSYGVNSTEKGDLSSESTVSRIRTEHFPLTLESARPSHTSQYLCASSSVGAQASLNEQFFGPGTRLTVL.

The rearrangement uses TRBV11-2 and TRBJ2-5; D possibly corresponds to TRBD2 (6 bases). The CDR3 runs to 16 residues. The germline V gene encodes CDR1 SGHAT and CDR2 FQNNGV. V shed 5 bases and J shed 4 bases, with 20 bases lying between them. In nucleotides, the CDR3 is TGTGCCAGCAGCAGAGGCCCCGGGAGTGGGTCAGAGACCCAGTACTTC. As protein: CASSRGPGSGSETQYF.

In this sample, this clonotype turned up a few times. The chain employs TRBV20-1 and TRBJ1-3, with D perhaps TRBD1 (6 bases). V dropped 6 bases and J dropped 0 bases, with 18 bases sitting between them. There are 16 residues in the CDR3. CDR1 and CDR2 (germline): DFQATT, SNEGSKA (reference sequence). The CDR3 is CSAPVPGAISGNTIYF. CDR3 DNA: TGCAGTGCCCCCGTACCAGGGGCGATCTCTGGAAACACCATATATTTT.

There are a few counts of this clonotype. This sequence joins TRBV12-3 or TRBV12-4 and TRBJ2-1, with TRBD2 matching 10 bases. This CDR3 has 13 amino acids. V dropped 8 bases and J dropped 5; count of bases not matched to a gene: 3. CDR3 loop: CASEGLAHNEQFF. CDR3 DNA: TGTGCCAGCGAGGGACTAGCGCACAATGAGCAGTTCTTC.

In this sample, this clonotype turned up a few times. The rearrangement uses TRBV2 and TRBJ1-5; unclear D gene. V was pared by 6 bases and J by 3 bases, with 15 bases between. From germline, CDR1 is SNHLY and CDR2 FYNNEI. This CDR3 has 15 amino acids. CDR3: CASSPSPGPNQPQHF. The CDR3 nucleotides read TGTGCCAGCAGCCCCTCGCCAGGCCCCAATCAGCCCCAGCATTTT.

This clonotype has more than one count but fewer than ten. This chain joins TRBV20-1 and TRBJ2-5, with D tentatively TRBD2 (6 bases). The V and J ends lost 2 bases and 1 base respectively, with 14 bases between them. The CDR3 loop spans 15 amino acids. In germline, CDR1 is DFQATT, CDR2 SNEGSKA (reference sequence). CDR3 protein: CSARPTLRGQETQYF. Here the CDR3 DNA reads TGCAGTGCTAGACCCACCCTGCGGGGCCAAGAGACCCAGTACTTC.

This clonotype has ten or more counts. The rearrangement uses TRBV30 and TRBJ1-1; TRBD1 might be the D (5 bases). The CDR3 runs 14 residues. Germline V gene data show CDR1 as GTSNPN and CDR2 as SVGIG (reference sequence). V dropped 4 bases and J dropped 5 bases, with 17 bases sitting between them. CDR3 region: CAWTRDPVGTEAFF. The CDR3 region has the DNA TGTGCCTGGACTAGGGACCCCGTCGGGACTGAAGCTTTCTTT.

The V and J genes are TRBV28 and TRBJ1-6; D is unclear. The CDR3 extends over 17 amino acids. Germline CDR1 is MDHEN and CDR2 is SYDVKM. V lost 6 bases to trimming and J lost 5 bases, with 20 bases between them. This CDR3 is CASSPPTAGFDNSPLHF. CDR3 in DNA: TGTGCCAGCAGCCCACCTACGGCCGGTTTTGATAATTCACCCCTCCACTTT.

V gene TRBV7-2 combines with J gene TRBJ1-1; 7 bases fit TRBD1. With 5 bases clipped from V and 3 bases from J, the junction kept 3 bases outside the gene matches. The V gene's germline CDR1 is SGHTA and CDR2 FQGNSA. The CDR3 has 13 amino acids. CDR3 residues: CASSPDRDTEAFF. CDR3 DNA: TGTGCCAGCAGCCCTGACAGGGACACTGAAGCTTTCTTT.

There are many counts of this clonotype. The genes are TRBV5-4 and TRBJ2-3; D remains ambiguous. Germline-derived CDR1 and CDR2 are SGHNT and YYREEE (reference sequence). The CDR3 covers 12 residues. Trimming pared 5 bases from V and 0 bases from J, leaving 4 bases between. In DNA form, the CDR3 reads TGTGCCAGCAGTTCTAGCACAGATACGCAGTATTTT. Translation gives CASSSSTDTQYF. Full variable domain (outside the CDR3, taken from reference TRBV5-4 and TRBJ2-3): ETGVTQSPTHLIKTRGQQVTLRCSSQSGHNTVSWYQQALGQGPQFIFQYYREEENGRGNFPPRFSGLQFPNYSSELNVNALELDDSALYLCASSSSTDTQYFGPGTRLTVL.

This clonotype was observed at least ten times. The CDR3 reads CASSLVSGTGSEAFF. The CDR3 DNA is TGCGCCAGCAGCTTGGTGTCAGGGACCGGCTCTGAAGCTTTCTTT. The V call is TRBV5-1, the J call TRBJ1-1; tentatively, D is TRBD1 (5 bases). Germline V lookup: CDR1 SGHRS, CDR2 YFSETQ. The CDR3 has 15 residues. The V gene lost 0 bases and the J gene lost 6 bases, with 15 bases spanning the gap.

This clonotype has only a few counts. V usage is TRBV27 and J usage is TRBJ2-1; 7 bases agree with TRBD1. This CDR3 comprises 17 residues. V was clipped by 2 bases and J by 0 bases; unmatched bases: 7. Germline V gene lookup returns CDR1 MNHEY and CDR2 SMNVEV (reference sequence). CDR3 in DNA: TGTGCCAGCAGTTTAAGGACAGGCTTTAGCTCCTACAATGAGCAGTTCTTC. It encodes CASSLRTGFSSYNEQFF.

This clonotype has a count of ten or more. This chain joins TRBV7-2 and TRBJ2-7, with 9 bases that match TRBD2. The CDR3 is made up of 18 amino acids. V gave up 6 bases and J gave up 1 base; unmatched junction bases: 16. Germline CDR1 SGHTA, CDR2 FQGNSA. The CDR3 sequence is CASSSRGSGRFRSYEQYF. The CDR3 DNA reads TGTGCCAGCAGTTCTAGAGGGAGCGGGAGGTTTAGGTCCTACGAGCAGTACTTC.

This clonotype was seen a handful of times. This chain uses TRBV11-1 with TRBJ2-7, with TRBD2 matching over 11 bases. The CDR3 contains 15 residues. Trimming at V came to 1 base and at J to 6 bases, leaving 5 bases not matched to a gene. Germline assignment: CDR1 SGHAT and CDR2 FQDESV (reference sequence). CDR3 DNA sequence: TGTGCCAGCAGCTTAGAGGTACTAGCGGGAGCCGAGCAGTACTTC. It yields the protein CASSLEVLAGAEQYF.

The rearrangement uses TRBV7-8 and TRBJ2-3; 11 positions agree with TRBD1. The CDR3 totals 14 residues. The ends lost 6 bases at V and 6 bases at J; junction bases unmatched: 5. The germline CDR1 and CDR2 sequences are SGHVS and FQNEAQ. CDR3 region: CASRTDRGPDTQYF. Written as DNA, the CDR3 is TGTGCCAGCAGGACGGACAGGGGGCCGGATACGCAGTATTTT.

This clonotype was seen more than once but under ten times. The genes are TRBV20-1 and TRBJ2-1; the D gene is possibly TRBD2 (5 bases). Trimming cost V 5 bases and J 9 bases, with 17 bases left between them. The CDR3 has 13 amino acids. The germline V gene encodes CDR1 DFQATT and CDR2 SNEGSKA (reference sequence). Here the CDR3 DNA reads TGCAGTGCTGTTAGACGGGCGGGTAGTGAGCAGTTCTTC. This sequence encodes CSAVRRAGSEQFF.

This clonotype has more than one count but fewer than ten. This chain joins TRBV19 and TRBJ1-5; 7 positions agree with TRBD1. The CDR3 is 14 amino acids. Trimming took 5 bases from V and 7 from J; bases not matched to a gene: 8. CDR1 and CDR2 from the germline V gene are LNHDA and SQIVND (reference sequence). CDR3 sequence (DNA): TGTGCCAGTAGTCCGCGACAGGGCAGACAGCCCCAGCATTTT. Its translation: CASSPRQGRQPQHF.

This clonotype was seen ten or more times. This rearrangement joins TRBV29-1 to TRBJ1-4; TRBD1 aligns across 7 bases. Germline trimming cut 5 bases from V and 8 bases from J; bases unmatched to any gene: 8. Germline lookup yields CDR1 SQVTM and CDR2 ANQGSEA. CDR3 length: 13 residues. The CDR3 loop reads CSVSPQGMEKLFF. The CDR3 nucleotides are TGCAGCGTTAGTCCACAGGGGATGGAAAAACTGTTTTTT.

This clonotype has more than one count but fewer than ten. The chain employs TRBV4-3 and TRBJ2-5, with 7 bases that match TRBD1. The V and J ends lost 0 bases and 4 bases, in that order; junction bases with no gene match: 2. The CDR3 sequence is 14 residues long. Germline CDR1 LGHNA, CDR2 YSLEER. The chain's CDR3 is CASSQDNRGETQYF. CDR3 DNA: TGCGCCAGCAGCCAAGATAACAGGGGAGAGACCCAGTACTTC.

The rearrangement joins TRBV12-3 or TRBV12-4 to TRBJ2-3, with 14 nucleotides matching TRBD2. Germline trimming cut 8 bases from V and 5 bases from J; bases unmatched to any gene: 15. CDR3 length equals 18 residues. CDR3 sequence (DNA): TGTGCCAGCTCCGAGGGGACTAGCGGGAGTGGTGAGGGAGATACGCAGTATTTT. Translating gives CASSEGTSGSGEGDTQYF.